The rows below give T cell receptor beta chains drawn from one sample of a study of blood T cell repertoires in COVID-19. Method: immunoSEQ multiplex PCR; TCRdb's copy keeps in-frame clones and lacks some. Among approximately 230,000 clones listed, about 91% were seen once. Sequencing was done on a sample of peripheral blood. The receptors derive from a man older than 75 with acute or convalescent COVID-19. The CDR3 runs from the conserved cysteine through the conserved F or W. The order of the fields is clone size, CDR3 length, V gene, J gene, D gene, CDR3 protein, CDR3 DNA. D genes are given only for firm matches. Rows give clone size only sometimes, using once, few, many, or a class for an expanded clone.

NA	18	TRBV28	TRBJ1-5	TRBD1	CASSMGQGAPQNYRPQHF	TGTGCCAGCAGTATGGGACAGGGGGCCCCCCAAAATTATCGGCCCCAGCATTTT
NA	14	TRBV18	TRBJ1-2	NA	CASSPGDSHYGYTF	TGTGCCAGCTCACCAGGAGACAGTCACTATGGCTACACCTTC
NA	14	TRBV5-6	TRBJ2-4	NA	CASSLRGAKNIQYF	TGTGCCAGCAGCTTACGAGGTGCCAAAAACATTCAGTACTTC
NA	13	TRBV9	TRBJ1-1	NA	CASSFLRGTEAFF	TGTGCCAGCAGCTTTCTAAGGGGTACTGAAGCTTTCTTT
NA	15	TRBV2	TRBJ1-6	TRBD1	CASRPTDRVNSPLHF	TGTGCCAGCAGGCCAACCGACAGGGTGAATTCACCCCTCCACTTT
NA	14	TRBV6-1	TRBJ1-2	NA	CASSEGRPNYGYTF	TGTGCCAGCAGTGAGGGCCGGCCTAACTATGGCTACACCTTC
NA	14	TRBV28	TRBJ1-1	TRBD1	CASTRPQGDTEAFF	TGTGCCAGCACCCGCCCACAGGGGGACACTGAAGCTTTCTTT
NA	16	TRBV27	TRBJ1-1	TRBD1	CASSFGQTGSNTEAFF	TGTGCCAGCAGTTTTGGTCAGACAGGGTCGAACACTGAAGCTTTCTTT
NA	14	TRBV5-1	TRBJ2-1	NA	CASSSDSSYNEQFF	TGCGCCAGCAGCTCGGACAGCTCCTACAATGAGCAGTTCTTC
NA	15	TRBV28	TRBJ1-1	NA	CASTPGGGANTEAFF	TGTGCCAGCACCCCGGGGGGGGGTGCCAACACTGAAGCTTTCTTT
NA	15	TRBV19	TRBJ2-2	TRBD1	CASSTRDSRSGELFF	TGTGCCAGTAGTACTCGGGACAGTCGGTCCGGGGAGCTGTTTTTT
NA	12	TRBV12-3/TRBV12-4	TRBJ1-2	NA	CASRAGHYGYTF	TGTGCCAGCAGGGCAGGCCACTATGGCTACACCTTC
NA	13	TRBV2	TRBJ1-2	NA	CASRLQGYYGYTF	TGTGCCAGCAGACTTCAGGGTTACTATGGCTACACCTTC
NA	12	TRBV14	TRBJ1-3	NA	CASSRVGNTIYF	TGTGCCAGCAGCAGAGTTGGAAACACCATATATTTT
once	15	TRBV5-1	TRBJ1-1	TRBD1	CASNRQGAENTEAFF	TGCGCCAGTAACCGACAGGGGGCCGAGAACACTGAAGCTTTCTTT